The clone carrying this T cell receptor (beta chain) was recorded once. What it binds is not known. TCRdb's copy holds only in-frame clones and misses some; the assay was immunoSEQ multiplex PCR. This sample has approximately 89,000 clones, with about 91% found just once. This sample was included in a study of OX40 agonist ivuxolimab in advanced cancers. Study-level findings and limits: Clonal expansion was seen in CD4+ and CD8+ blood T cells by week 6 at 0.1 to 3.0 mg/kg. Those patients achieving a partial response at 0.1-3.0 mg/kg showed among the lowest clonal expansion.

The length of the CDR3 is 13 residues. This receptor was obtained from an adult with an advanced solid tumor such as melanoma, head and neck, liver or kidney cancer. Here the sequenced sample was CD4+ or CD8+ T cells sorted from blood, taken in a trial of the OX40 agonist ivuxolimab. The chain uses TRBV21-1 and TRBJ2-3; TRBD2 is taken as the D call from the table, unchecked against the DNA. TRBV21-1 is classified as a pseudogene. The CDR3 DNA sequence: TGTGCCAGCAGCACTTGCCTTGCGGATACGCAGTATTTT. Protein: CASSTCLADTQYF.